This T cell receptor beta chain was identified during a study of blood T cell repertoires in COVID-19. This clone was observed a handful of times. Using immunoSEQ multiplex PCR, the repertoire was profiled, and TCRdb retains in-frame clones only, with some absent. The sample holds roughly 76,000 clones, around 89% seen once. The germline V gene has CDR1 SGHNT and CDR2 YYREEE (reference sequence). The ends were cut back, 4 bases at V and 0 bases at J, with 7 bases in the middle. This CDR3 has 14 residues. Input material: peripheral blood. This chain connects TRBV5-4 to TRBJ1-4; D unclear. This sequence originates from a man in his sixties or seventies with active or convalescent COVID-19. This CDR3 reads CASSHIATNEKLFF. The CDR3 DNA sequence: TGTGCCAGCAGCCACATTGCAACTAATGAAAAACTGTTTTTT.